The rows below give T cell receptor beta chains drawn from one sample of a study of cytomegalovirus exposure and HLA in healthy donors. Some clones are missing from TCRdb's copy, which holds only in-frame ones; the method was immunoSEQ multiplex PCR. The table has about 150,000 clones, around 78% seen once. The sequenced material came from PBMCs. The receptors were sampled from a female donor in good health and CMV-seropositive. Both conserved end residues are part of each CDR3. Size is stated for part of the rows, as once, few or many counts, or as a class when the clone is expanded.

J | V | size | CDR3
TRBJ2-7 | TRBV5-1 | - | CASSPGGVGNEQYF
TRBJ1-3 | TRBV21-1 | few | CASSSILLPVDTIYF
TRBJ2-7 | TRBV5-1 | - | CASRPGRAGSYEQYF
TRBJ2-7 | TRBV6-5 | - | CASSLGQGEGEQYF
TRBJ2-1 | TRBV27 | - | CASSSAPSYNEQFF
TRBJ1-5 | TRBV28 | once | CASRQQGLHQPQHF
TRBJ2-1 | TRBV7-7 | few | CASSADRYNEQFF
TRBJ2-1 | TRBV30 | - | CAWSGGSYNEQFF
- | TRBV7-2 | - | CASSILAGGTSYEQYF
TRBJ2-3 | TRBV7-9 | - | CASSPRDTQYF
TRBJ2-3 | TRBV5-6 | - | CASSFVSGTDTQYF
TRBJ2-7 | TRBV28 | - | CASKRAHLAYEQYF
TRBJ2-1 | TRBV13 | - | CASSPNHNEQFF
TRBJ2-3 | TRBV10-2 | - | CASSESSTSGSTDTQYF
TRBJ1-5 | TRBV6-1 | few | CASSERTGGGNQPQHF
TRBJ1-6 | TRBV10-1 | - | CASSELIRPRLSSYNSPLHF
TRBJ2-3 | TRBV2 | - | CASFGGAGPGTDTQYF